The 10 T cell receptor beta chains below come from one sample, sequenced in a study of CD8 T cells in ankylosing spondylitis. TCRdb re-called the 5' RACE reads through MiXCR, storing one row per CDR3 protein. The sample consists of roughly 120,000 distinct CDR3 sequences, about 6.4% of them appearing once. The sequenced material came from blood, either unsorted or a sorted T cell fraction (not recorded which). These receptors came from a male donor with ankylosing spondylitis or in good health (not recorded which).

This clonotype was counted ten times or more. The CDR3 region is CASSLSGGGVPLHF. For the CDR3, the DNA is TGTGCCAGCAGTTTATCAGGAGGGGGGGTACCGCTCCACTTT. The chain carries TRBV27 and TRBJ1-6; the D gene is possibly TRBD1 (6 bases). The CDR3 loop spans 14 amino acids. Between the trimmed V and J ends, which lost 0 bases and 16 bases, there was a span of 16 bases. Germline V lookup: CDR1 MNHEY, CDR2 SMNVEV (reference sequence).

At least ten counts were recorded for this clonotype. The chain is built from TRBV20-1 and TRBJ2-7, with 7 bases matching TRBD1. J lost 0 bases, V lost 0 bases, and 5 bases had no gene match. This CDR3 is 15 amino acids long. In germline, CDR1 is DFQATT, CDR2 SNEGSKA (reference sequence). CDR3 in amino acids: CSARDGQEASYEQYF. CDR3 coding DNA: TGCAGTGCTAGAGACGGACAGGAAGCCTCCTACGAGCAGTACTTC.

V gene TRBV2 combines with J gene TRBJ1-5; no clear D. With 1 base removed from V and 0 bases from J, the gap between germline ends came to 13 bases. Germline lookup yields CDR1 SNHLY and CDR2 FYNNEI. This CDR3 is 17 amino acids long. The CDR3: CASSEDLPSNSNQPQHF. The DNA of the CDR3 is TGTGCCAGCAGTGAAGACCTTCCCTCAAATAGCAATCAGCCCCAGCATTTT.

V gene TRBV5-1 combines with J gene TRBJ2-2; 11 bases line up with TRBD1. This CDR3 is built from 15 residues. V dropped 4 bases and J dropped 5; count of bases not matched to a gene: 4. Germline values: CDR1 SGHRS, CDR2 YFSETQ. The CDR3 DNA reads TGCGCCAGCAGCACCGGACAGGGGGCAACCGGGGAGCTGTTTTTT. It specifies CASSTGQGATGELFF.

The rearrangement links TRBV12-3 or TRBV12-4 to TRBJ2-2; TRBD1 is a possible D gene (5 bases). The CDR3 has 15 amino acids. Trimming took 5 bases from V and 0 from J, leaving 10 bases between them. CDR3 loop: CASSVGHANTGELFF. The CDR3 DNA is TGTGCCAGCAGTGTAGGACACGCGAACACCGGGGAGCTGTTTTTT.

This clonotype was observed many times. The rearrangement joins TRBV24-1 to TRBJ2-7; 8 nucleotides line up with TRBD1. CDR1 and CDR2 (germline): KGHDR, SFDVKD. The CDR3 is 15 amino acids. V was clipped by 3 bases and J by 3 bases; unmatched bases: 6. The chain's CDR3 is CATSDPGQDYYEQYF. In DNA, the CDR3 is TGTGCCACCAGTGATCCGGGACAGGACTACTACGAGCAGTACTTC.

This clonotype was observed many times. The chain recombines TRBV20-1 with TRBJ2-1; 8 nucleotides line up with TRBD1. The germline V gene has CDR1 DFQATT and CDR2 SNEGSKA (reference sequence). V gave up 2 bases and J gave up 4 bases; unmatched junction bases: 10. CDR3 length: 16 amino acids. CDR3 in DNA: TGCAGTGCTAGAAATTCCCAGACAGGGGAATACAATGAGCAGTTCTTC. Residues: CSARNSQTGEYNEQFF.

This clonotype was seen ten or more times. Its ends do not fully match the called genes, so a read error is possible. The rearrangement links TRBV20-1 to TRBJ2-1; a weak D match, TRBD2 (5 bases). Germline V gene sequence: CDR1 DFQATT, CDR2 SNEGSKA (reference sequence). The CDR3 spans 15 residues. The CDR3 nucleotides read TGCAGTGCTGGAGAACGATCTAGCCCCAGGAATGAGCAGTTCTTC. Its translation: CSAGERSSPRNEQFF.

The sample holds a few counts of this clonotype. The chain couples TRBV28 to TRBJ1-4; 7 bases are shared with TRBD1. The length of the CDR3 is 13 residues. The germline V gene encodes CDR1 MDHEN and CDR2 SYDVKM. Trimming cost V 6 bases and J 6 bases; bases outside gene matches: 4. In nucleotides, the CDR3 is TGTGCCAGCAGAAAACAGGGGTATGAAAAACTGTTTTTT. Translated: CASRKQGYEKLFF.

The sample holds many counts of this clonotype. The V and J genes are TRBV9 and TRBJ2-3; D might be TRBD2 (6 bases). The germline V gene encodes CDR1 SGDLS and CDR2 YYNGEE. This CDR3 is built from 18 residues. V dropped 1 base and J dropped 1 base, with 19 bases sitting between them. CDR3 region: CASSVRDSRGSGTDTQYF. CDR3 nucleotides: TGTGCCAGCAGCGTACGGGACTCCCGAGGATCTGGCACAGATACGCAGTATTTT.